This TCR beta chain is drawn from a study of cytomegalovirus exposure and HLA in healthy donors. The CDR3 length is 15 residues. Trimming took 0 bases from V and 2 from J, leaving 14 bases between them. CDR1 SQVTM and CDR2 ANQGSEA come from the germline V gene. PCR used 60 Vbeta primers and 13 Jbeta primers. TCRdb's table, derived via immunoSEQ multiplex PCR, lists solely in-frame clones and lacks some. The sample records about 150,000 clones, approximately 80% being singletons. The receptor was isolated from a woman aged 40 to 55 in good health and CMV-seronegative. V gene TRBV29-1 combines with J gene TRBJ2-7; TRBD2 is a possible D gene (5 bases). Specimen: PBMCs. The chain's CDR3 is CSVEDGQVGAYEQYF. The CDR3 nucleotides read TGCAGCGTTGAAGATGGGCAGGTCGGGGCCTACGAGCAGTACTTC.